This T cell receptor (beta chain) emerged from a study of shared clonotypes between healthy human individuals. Study-level points and caveats: Investigators expected sequencing depth to affect clonotype sharing among donors. Few donors restricted represented genetic and exposure-history diversity.

Germline V gives CDR1 MGHRA, CDR2 YSYEKL. V was pared by 4 bases and J by 2 bases, with 6 bases of the junction left unmatched. The CDR3 extends over 16 amino acids. Comments on this clone: The antigen is not known.

The assay was run at deep level. Repertoires were generated with immunoSEQ multiplex PCR, while TCRdb's copy carries only in-frame clones and drops some. Of about 470,000 clones listed, around 79% are singletons. Genomic DNA came from about 90 million PBMCs in unsorted samples. The clonotype comes from a woman between 35 and 50 years old in good health. Some clones in this sample may be carry-over from other donors' samples. Sequenced: PBMCs. V is TRBV4-1 and J is TRBJ2-1; 9 nucleotides line up with TRBD2. This CDR3 reads CASSRIAGVPYNEQFF. The CDR3 nucleotides are TGCGCCAGCAGCCGAATAGCGGGAGTCCCCTACAATGAGCAGTTCTTC.